The source of this T cell receptor beta chain is a study of blood T cell repertoires in COVID-19. Whole-study context: Material from acute and convalescent COVID-19 was sourced from the United States, Italy and Spain.

With 5 bases clipped from V and 4 bases from J, the junction kept 9 bases outside the gene matches. The germline gives CDR1 SGHNT, CDR2 YYREEE (reference sequence). The CDR3 has 14 residues. As processed by the authors: Nucleated cell counts were estimated from reference gene primer amplification. Produced via immunoSEQ multiplex PCR; TCRdb's table is partial and in-frame only. The V and J calls and clone size come from that table; D and trimming were worked out from the DNA. The repertoire holds roughly 140,000 clones, with about 91% as singletons. The TCR was taken from a human donor in a cohort sampled during active COVID-19. The sequenced sample consisted of peripheral blood. The rearrangement joins TRBV5-4 to TRBJ2-7, with 7 nucleotides matching TRBD1. The CDR3 DNA sequence: TGTGCCAGCAGGACAGGGCCCGGAGATTACGAGCAGTACTTC. It is translated as CASRTGPGDYEQYF.